The 21 T cell receptor beta chains presented below share a single source sample, sequenced in a study of cytomegalovirus exposure and HLA in healthy donors. Researchers ran the PCR with 60 Vbeta and 13 Jbeta primers. TCRdb's table, derived via immunoSEQ multiplex PCR, lists solely in-frame clones and lacks some. The profile shows about 100,000 clones, roughly 76% of them singletons. The sample was PBMCs. Receptors were obtained from a man younger than 30 in good health and CMV-seronegative.

The chain is built from TRBV7-2 and TRBJ2-5, with 8 bases identical to TRBD2. Gene TRBJ2-7 matches the end of the DNA better, so the J call may be wrong. CDR1 is SGHTA, CDR2 FQGNSA, per germline. This CDR3 comprises 17 residues. The CDR3 loop reads CASRSGGSGGLSREQYF. CDR3 DNA sequence: TGTGCCAGCCGCTCGGGGGGATCGGGGGGGCTGAGTCGCGAGCAGTACTTC.

This sequence joins TRBV5-4 and TRBJ2-5; tentatively, D is TRBD2 (5 bases). The V gene's germline CDR1 is SGHNT and CDR2 YYREEE (reference sequence). This CDR3 comprises 15 residues. Between the trimmed V and J ends, which lost 1 base and 0 bases, there was a span of 10 bases. The CDR3 nucleotides are TGTGCCAGCAGCTTGCCTAGCAGCCACCAAGAGACCCAGTACTTC. Translating it yields CASSLPSSHQETQYF.

This sequence joins TRBV7-8 and TRBJ2-3, with 10 positions matching TRBD1. Unmatched junction bases numbered 5, after V lost 5 bases and J lost 0 bases. The CDR3 runs to 16 residues. CDR1 is SGHVS, CDR2 FQNEAQ, per germline. CDR3 amino acids: CASSRGTGASTDTQYF. CDR3 sequence (DNA): TGTGCCAGCAGCCGCGGGACAGGGGCTAGCACAGATACGCAGTATTTT. Using reference TRBV7-8 and TRBJ2-3 for the parts outside the CDR3, the full variable domain is GAGVSQSPRYKVAKRGQDVALRCDPISGHVSLFWYQQALGQGPEFLTYFQNEAQLDKSGLPSDRFFAERPEGSVSTLKIQRTQQEDSAVYLCASSRGTGASTDTQYFGPGTRLTVL.

The chain uses TRBV2 and TRBJ2-1; 8 bases agree with TRBD2. Trimming cost V 6 bases and J 4 bases; bases outside gene matches: 8. CDR1 and CDR2 from the germline V gene are SNHLY and FYNNEI. This CDR3 has 15 residues. CDR3 nucleotide sequence: TGTGCCAGCAGGCCGGGACTAGGCCTTTACAATGAGCAGTTCTTC. Its protein is CASRPGLGLYNEQFF.

This chain connects TRBV6-6 to TRBJ2-2; a weak D match, TRBD2 (7 bases). V lost 2 bases, J lost 4 bases, and 11 bases lay in between. CDR3 size: 15 residues. Germline lookup yields CDR1 MNHNY and CDR2 SVGAGI (reference sequence). The CDR3 region has the DNA TGTGCCAGCAGTTACGGGGGGGGGCCCACCGGGGAGCTGTTTTTT. This codes for CASSYGGGPTGELFF.

J is TRBJ2-1 and V is TRBV7-3; D is undetermined. This CDR3 region has 14 residues. Germline values: CDR1 SGHTA, CDR2 FQGTGA. Trimming pared 2 bases from V and 7 bases from J, leaving 12 bases between. The CDR3 bases are TGTGCCAGCAGCTTAGGCCCCCCCGGGAATGAGCAGTTCTTC. The encoded protein is CASSLGPPGNEQFF.

The V gene is TRBV6-4, the J gene TRBJ1-6; 7 bases agree with TRBD1. Germline CDR1 and CDR2: MRHNA and SNTAGT. The CDR3 has 14 amino acids. J was trimmed by 8 bases and V by 3 bases; bases with no gene match: 4. CDR3 in DNA: TGTGCCAGCAGTGAGACAGGGAACCATTCACCCCTCCACTTT. Its translation: CASSETGNHSPLHF.

This chain joins TRBV2 and TRBJ1-2, with D possibly matching TRBD1 (5 bases). Trimming took off 3 bases at V and 4 bases at J, with 12 bases between the two ends. The CDR3 spans 14 residues. Germline loops: CDR1 SNHLY, CDR2 FYNNEI. The CDR3 coding sequence is TGTGCCAGCAGTGACGATCGGGGGAGCTATGGCTACACCTTC. Translating it yields CASSDDRGSYGYTF.

This chain joins TRBV9 and TRBJ1-2; tentative D call: TRBD1 (6 bases). The germline V and J ends were trimmed by 3 bases and 1 base, with 10 bases remaining between them. CDR3 length: 14 amino acids. The germline CDR1 and CDR2 sequences are SGDLS and YYNGEE. The CDR3 DNA reads as TGTGCCAGCAGCGGAACAGGGTTTAACTATGGCTACACCTTC. Amino acids: CASSGTGFNYGYTF.

The chain is built from TRBV28 and TRBJ1-5; 9 bases line up with TRBD1. This CDR3 has 20 amino acids. Germline V gene lookup returns CDR1 MDHEN and CDR2 SYDVKM. Unmatched junction bases numbered 17, after V lost 5 bases and J lost 0 bases. CDR3 region: CASSLLLGGQGPYSNQPQHF. DNA for the CDR3: TGTGCCAGCAGTCTACTTTTAGGGGGACAGGGCCCCTATAGCAATCAGCCCCAGCATTTT.

The chain uses TRBV19 and TRBJ1-4; 9 bases are a match to TRBD1. CDR1 and CDR2 from the germline V gene are LNHDA and SQIVND (reference sequence). The CDR3 contains 16 residues. After removal of 7 bases from V and 4 bases from J, the junction contained 10 bases not matched to a gene. As DNA, the CDR3 is TGTGCCAGTACGGACAGGGGAGGTGTGGTTAATGAAAAACTGTTTTTT. Protein: CASTDRGGVVNEKLFF.

The V call is TRBV7-2, the J call TRBJ1-4; 8 nucleotides agree with TRBD1. The CDR3 consists of 15 residues. The germline gives CDR1 SGHTA, CDR2 FQGNSA. V trimming: 2 bases; J trimming: 5 bases; junction bases outside the gene matches: 4. Here the CDR3 reads CASSLPTGENEKLFF. CDR3 bases: TGTGCCAGCAGCTTACCGACAGGGGAAAATGAAAAACTGTTTTTT.

This clone was counted between two and nine times. The CDR3 DNA sequence: TGTGCCACCAGCAGCGGTCAGGGGCTTAACACCGGGGAGCTGTTTTTT. Protein: CATSSGQGLNTGELFF. The chain combines TRBV15 with TRBJ2-2; D possibly corresponds to TRBD1 (6 bases). Per germline, CDR1 LNHNV and CDR2 YYDKDF (reference sequence). The V end was cut by 3 bases, the J end by 2 bases, with 13 bases between. CDR3 length equals 16 residues.

This clone was counted a few times. The chain has TRBV6-1 and TRBJ1-4; weak D call: TRBD1 (5 bases). With 7 bases removed from V and 8 bases from J, the gap between germline ends came to 17 bases. The length of the CDR3 is 14 residues. Germline assignment: CDR1 MNHNS and CDR2 SASEGT. CDR3: CASTTSWTSEKLFF. The CDR3, as DNA: TGTGCCAGCACCACTTCGTGGACATCCGAAAAACTGTTTTTT.

About this clone: One end of the junction fails to match germline, which may point to a read error. The V gene is TRBV7-9, the J gene TRBJ2-3, with D possibly TRBD2 on 5 matching bases. The CDR3 runs 14 residues. Per germline, CDR1 SEHNR and CDR2 FQNEAQ (reference sequence). DNA of the CDR3: TGTTCCAGCAGCAACGAGGGCCTCACAGATACGCAGTATTTT. Translated: CSSSNEGLTDTQYF.

V usage is TRBV2 and J usage is TRBJ1-5; 7 nucleotides align to TRBD1. Germline loops: CDR1 SNHLY, CDR2 FYNNEI. The CDR3 runs to 15 residues. V gave up 1 base and J gave up 7 bases; unmatched junction bases: 7. For the CDR3, the DNA is TGTGCCAGCAGTGAAGGTGGGACAGTGTACCAGCCCCAGCATTTT. Translated, it gives CASSEGGTVYQPQHF. Full variable domain (outside the CDR3, taken from reference TRBV2 and TRBJ1-5): EPEVTQTPSHQVTQMGQEVILRCVPISNHLYFYWYRQILGQKVEFLVSFYNNEISEKSEIFDDQFSVERPDGSNFTLKIRSTKLEDSAMYFCASSEGGTVYQPQHFGDGTRLSIL.

The rearrangement joins TRBV5-5 to TRBJ2-3; D not certain. V was pared by 6 bases and J by 2 bases, with 16 bases between. The germline gives CDR1 SGHKS, CDR2 YYEKEE (reference sequence). This CDR3 comprises 15 residues. The CDR3 sequence: CASNGQSLPTDTQYF. The CDR3 DNA is TGTGCCAGCAATGGGCAATCCCTCCCCACAGATACGCAGTATTTT.

This clone was observed a single time. This chain uses TRBV14 with TRBJ1-2, with no clear D. This CDR3 region has 15 residues. Germline values: CDR1 SGHDN, CDR2 FVKESK. V lost 4 bases, J lost 7 bases, and 19 bases lay in between. CDR3 nucleotides: TGTGCCAGCAGCCCAACCTTCTCAGGTCCCGGTGGCTACACCTTC. It is translated as CASSPTFSGPGGYTF.

This sequence joins TRBV27 and TRBJ1-2; 7 bases match TRBD1. This CDR3 has 14 amino acids. Trimming took 3 bases from V and 8 from J; bases not matched to a gene: 9. Germline CDR1 is MNHEY and CDR2 is SMNVEV (reference sequence). This CDR3 reads CASSFTQRGPGYTF. The CDR3 coding sequence is TGTGCCAGCAGTTTTACTCAAAGGGGGCCAGGCTACACCTTC.

Here the CDR3 reads CASSLVAGADQETQYF. The CDR3, as DNA: TGTGCCAGCAGCTTAGTAGCGGGGGCAGACCAAGAGACCCAGTACTTC. The chain uses TRBV7-7 and TRBJ2-5, with 9 bases aligning to TRBD2. This CDR3 is built from 16 residues. Germline V gene data show CDR1 as SSHAT and CDR2 as FNYEAQ (reference sequence). Germline trimming cut 1 base from V and 0 bases from J; bases unmatched to any gene: 3.

A word on this clone: Other DNA sequences in this sample translate to the same CDR3. The genes are TRBV6-5 and TRBJ2-7; TRBD1 matches at 8 bases. This CDR3 comprises 15 residues. The V and J ends lost 4 bases and 2 bases, in that order; junction bases with no gene match: 7. Germline V gene sequence: CDR1 MNHEY, CDR2 SVGAGI. The CDR3, as DNA: TGTGCCAGCAGTTTATCCCCACAGGGGGCCTACGAGCAGTACTTC. Protein product: CASSLSPQGAYEQYF.